Each of the 7 T cell receptor beta chains below was sequenced from the same sample in a study of blood T cell repertoires in COVID-19. TCRdb's copy holds only in-frame clones and misses some; the assay was immunoSEQ multiplex PCR. The sample contains approximately 91,000 clones, about four fifths of which appear only once. The sample consisted of peripheral blood. The source of these receptors is a man in his 70s with acute or convalescent COVID-19.

In its sample, this clone was seen a few times. V gene TRBV6-5 combines with J gene TRBJ1-5; 7 bases are a match to TRBD1. CDR3 length: 13 amino acids. The V segment lost 5 bases and the J segment 4 bases; nucleotides outside the gene matches: 2. Germline CDR1 and CDR2: MNHEY and SVGAGI. Here the CDR3 DNA reads TGTGCCAGCAGTCCGGACAGGAATCAGCCCCAGCATTTT. Its protein is CASSPDRNQPQHF.

The rearrangement links TRBV3-1 (or the pseudogene TRBV3-2) to TRBJ1-2; TRBD1 aligns across 8 bases. J lost 8 bases, V lost 4 bases, and 9 bases had no gene match. CDR1 is LGHDT and CDR2 is YNNKEL in the germline V gene (reference sequence). The CDR3 spans 14 residues. The CDR3 spells CASSRTQGADGYTF. CDR3 nucleotide sequence: TGTGCCAGCAGCCGTACCCAGGGGGCGGACGGCTACACCTTC.

This chain connects TRBV12-3 or TRBV12-4 to TRBJ2-1; no firm D call. This CDR3 contains 10 residues. The V and J ends lost 8 bases and 7 bases respectively, with 6 bases between them. CDR3 coding DNA: TGTGCCAGCTCAGTGAATGAGCAGTTCTTC. It is translated as CASSVNEQFF.

The rearrangement joins TRBV6-2 or TRBV6-3 to TRBJ2-1; TRBD2 matches at 7 bases. The CDR3 spans 14 residues. V shed 6 bases and J 3 bases; nucleotides not matched to a gene: 5. Germline CDR1 MNHEY, CDR2 SVGEGT. DNA of the CDR3: TGTGCCAGCAGCCCGCTAGCGGACTACAATGAGCAGTTCTTC. Protein sequence: CASSPLADYNEQFF.

This rearrangement joins TRBV19 to TRBJ2-5; TRBD1 aligns across 11 bases. CDR1 and CDR2 (germline): LNHDA, SQIVND (reference sequence). Losses at the gene ends were 4 bases for V and 4 bases for J; bases not matched to a gene: 8. The CDR3 spans 16 residues. In DNA, the CDR3 is TGTGCCAGTAGTAACGAGCGGGACAGGGGGAGAGAGACCCAGTACTTC. As protein: CASSNERDRGRETQYF.

J is TRBJ2-5 and V is TRBV28, with a weak D call TRBD1 (7 bases). The CDR3 totals 16 residues. The V gene's germline CDR1 is MDHEN and CDR2 SYDVKM. V lost 1 base and J lost 2, with 14 bases in between. CDR3: CASSLLWAGGQETQYF. CDR3 DNA sequence: TGTGCCAGCAGTTTATTGTGGGCAGGGGGGCAAGAGACCCAGTACTTC.

The chain combines TRBV9 with TRBJ2-3; a possible D gene is TRBD2 (6 bases). Trimming cost V 0 bases and J 8 bases, with 19 bases left between them. The V gene's germline CDR1 is SGDLS and CDR2 YYNGEE. CDR3 length equals 16 residues. CDR3 region: CASSVVERRGGATQYF. The CDR3 DNA reads as TGTGCCAGCAGCGTAGTGGAAAGGAGGGGAGGCGCTACGCAGTATTTT.